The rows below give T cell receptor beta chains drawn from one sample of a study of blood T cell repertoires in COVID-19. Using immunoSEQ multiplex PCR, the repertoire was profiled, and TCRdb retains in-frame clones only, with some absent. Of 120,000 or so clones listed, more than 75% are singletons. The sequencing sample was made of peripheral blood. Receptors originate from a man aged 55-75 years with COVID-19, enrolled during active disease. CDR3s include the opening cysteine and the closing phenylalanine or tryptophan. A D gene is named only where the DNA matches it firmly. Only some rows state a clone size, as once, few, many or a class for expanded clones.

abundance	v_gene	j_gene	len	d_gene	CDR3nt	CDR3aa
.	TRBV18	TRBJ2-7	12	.	TGTGCCAGCTCACCAGACAGATACGAGCAGTACTTC	CASSPDRYEQYF
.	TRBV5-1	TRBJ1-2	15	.	TGCGCCAGCACCTTGGGAGGGGCAGGGAGGCATGGCTACACCTTC	CASTLGGAGRHGYTF
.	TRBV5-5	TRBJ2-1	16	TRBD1	TGTGCCAGCAGCTTCCGGGACAGGGTCCTCTACAATGAGCAGTTCTTC	CASSFRDRVLYNEQFF
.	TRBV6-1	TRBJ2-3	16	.	TGTGCCAGCAGTGAAAACGGTCGGCGGGATGGGGATACGCAGTATTTT	CASSENGRRDGDTQYF
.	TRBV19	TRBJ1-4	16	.	TGTGCCAGTAGTATTTCGGTGGGAAGCAGGGGAGAAGCACTGTTTTTT	CASSISVGSRGEALFF
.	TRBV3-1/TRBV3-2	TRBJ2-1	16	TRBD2	TGTGCCAGCACTATAGGGGCGGGAGTTCTTGGTGGGGAGCAGTTCTTC	CASTIGAGVLGGEQFF
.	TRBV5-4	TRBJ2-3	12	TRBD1	TGTGCCACTTCAGGGGGCCCAGATACGCAGTATTTT	CATSGGPDTQYF
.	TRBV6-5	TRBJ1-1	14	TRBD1	TGTGCCAGCAGTTACCAACAGGGGGCAACTGAAGCTTTCTTT	CASSYQQGATEAFF
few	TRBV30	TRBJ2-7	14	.	TGTGCCTGGGCCCACCCTGGCGGAGGGTACGAGCAGTACTTC	CAWAHPGGGYEQYF
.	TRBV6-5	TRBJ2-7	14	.	TGTGCCAGCAGTTACTCGAGGCAGAACTACGAGCAGTACTTC	CASSYSRQNYEQYF
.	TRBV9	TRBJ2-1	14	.	TGTGCCAGCAGCGTAGAGGCAGTGCGGAATGAGCGGTTCTTC	CASSVEAVRNERFF